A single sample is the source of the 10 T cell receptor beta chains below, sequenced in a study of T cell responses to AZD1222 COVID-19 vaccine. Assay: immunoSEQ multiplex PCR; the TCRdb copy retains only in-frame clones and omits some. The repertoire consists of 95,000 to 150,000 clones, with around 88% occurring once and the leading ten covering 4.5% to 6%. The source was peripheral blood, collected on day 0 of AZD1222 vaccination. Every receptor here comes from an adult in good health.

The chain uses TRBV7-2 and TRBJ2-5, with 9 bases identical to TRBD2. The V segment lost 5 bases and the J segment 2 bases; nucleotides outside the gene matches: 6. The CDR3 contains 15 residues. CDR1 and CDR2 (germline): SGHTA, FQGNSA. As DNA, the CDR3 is TGTGCCAGCAGCCTGTCTACTAGCGGGCAAGAGACCCAGTACTTC. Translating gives CASSLSTSGQETQYF. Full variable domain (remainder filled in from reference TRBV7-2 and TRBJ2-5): GAGVSQSPSNKVTEKGKDVELRCDPISGHTALYWYRQSLGQGLEFLIYFQGNSAPDKSGLPSDRFSAERTGGSVSTLTIQRTQQEDSAVYLCASSLSTSGQETQYFGPGTRLLVL.

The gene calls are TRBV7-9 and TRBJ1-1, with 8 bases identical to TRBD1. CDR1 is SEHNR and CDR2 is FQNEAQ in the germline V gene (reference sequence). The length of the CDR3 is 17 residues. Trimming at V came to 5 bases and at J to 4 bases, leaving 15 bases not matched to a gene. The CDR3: CASSPRGAGGLVTEAFF. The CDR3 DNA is TGTGCCAGCAGCCCCCGAGGAGCAGGGGGCTTGGTCACTGAAGCTTTCTTT.

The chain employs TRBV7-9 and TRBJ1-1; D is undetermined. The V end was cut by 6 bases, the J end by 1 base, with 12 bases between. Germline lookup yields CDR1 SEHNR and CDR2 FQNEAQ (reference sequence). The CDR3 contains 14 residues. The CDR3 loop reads CASRSGLPNTEAFF. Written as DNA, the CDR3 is TGTGCCAGCAGATCCGGACTCCCGAACACTGAAGCTTTCTTT.

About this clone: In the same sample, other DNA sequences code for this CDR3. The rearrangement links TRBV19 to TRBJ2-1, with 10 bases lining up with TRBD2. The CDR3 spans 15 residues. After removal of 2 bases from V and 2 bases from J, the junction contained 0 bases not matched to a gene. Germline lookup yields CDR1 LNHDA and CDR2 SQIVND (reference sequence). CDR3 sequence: CASSITSGAYNEQFF. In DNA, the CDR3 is TGTGCCAGTAGTATAACTAGCGGGGCCTACAATGAGCAGTTCTTC.

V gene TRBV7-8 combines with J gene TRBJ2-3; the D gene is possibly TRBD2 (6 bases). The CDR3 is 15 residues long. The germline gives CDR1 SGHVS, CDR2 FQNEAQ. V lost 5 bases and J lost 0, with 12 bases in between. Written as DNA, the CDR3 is TGTGCCAGCAGCCAAAAGCGGGTTAGCACAGATACGCAGTATTTT. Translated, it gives CASSQKRVSTDTQYF.

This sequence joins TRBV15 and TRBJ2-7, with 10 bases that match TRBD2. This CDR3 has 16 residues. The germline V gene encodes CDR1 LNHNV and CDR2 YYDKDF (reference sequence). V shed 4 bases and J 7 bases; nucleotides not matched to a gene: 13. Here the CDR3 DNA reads TGTGCCACCAGCAACGGACTAGCGGACCCTTTGGGTGAGCAGTACTTC. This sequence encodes CATSNGLADPLGEQYF.

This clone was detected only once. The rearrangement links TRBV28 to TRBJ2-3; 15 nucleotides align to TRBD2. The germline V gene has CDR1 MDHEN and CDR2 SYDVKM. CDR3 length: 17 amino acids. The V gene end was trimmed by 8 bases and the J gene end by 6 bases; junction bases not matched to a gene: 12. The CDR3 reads CASVPSTGTSGGDTQYF. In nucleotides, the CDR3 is TGTGCCAGCGTCCCGTCGACAGGGACTAGCGGGGGGGATACGCAGTATTTT. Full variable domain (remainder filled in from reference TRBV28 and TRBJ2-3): DVKVTQSSRYLVKRTGEKVFLECVQDMDHENMFWYRQDPGLGLRLIYFSYDVKMKEKGDIPEGYSVSREKKERFSLILESASTNQTSMYLCASVPSTGTSGGDTQYFGPGTRLTVL.

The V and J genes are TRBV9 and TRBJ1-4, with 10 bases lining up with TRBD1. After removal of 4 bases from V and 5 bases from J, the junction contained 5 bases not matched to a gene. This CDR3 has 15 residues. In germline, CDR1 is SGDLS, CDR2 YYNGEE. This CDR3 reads CASSPRTGGNEKLFF. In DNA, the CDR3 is TGTGCCAGCAGCCCCCGGACAGGGGGAAATGAAAAACTGTTTTTT.

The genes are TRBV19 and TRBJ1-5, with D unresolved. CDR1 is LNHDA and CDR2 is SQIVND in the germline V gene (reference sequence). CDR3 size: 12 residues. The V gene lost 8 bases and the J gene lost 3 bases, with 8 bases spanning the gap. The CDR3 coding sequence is TGTGCCAGTGCGGGTTACAATCAGCCCCAGCATTTT. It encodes CASAGYNQPQHF.

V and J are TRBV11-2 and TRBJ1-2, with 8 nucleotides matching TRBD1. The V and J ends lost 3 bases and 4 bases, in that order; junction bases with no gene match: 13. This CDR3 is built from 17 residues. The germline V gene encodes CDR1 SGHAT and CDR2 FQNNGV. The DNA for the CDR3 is TGTGCCAGCAGCTTTGGTGGCAGGGGGCACGCAGGCTATGGCTACACCTTC. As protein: CASSFGGRGHAGYGYTF.